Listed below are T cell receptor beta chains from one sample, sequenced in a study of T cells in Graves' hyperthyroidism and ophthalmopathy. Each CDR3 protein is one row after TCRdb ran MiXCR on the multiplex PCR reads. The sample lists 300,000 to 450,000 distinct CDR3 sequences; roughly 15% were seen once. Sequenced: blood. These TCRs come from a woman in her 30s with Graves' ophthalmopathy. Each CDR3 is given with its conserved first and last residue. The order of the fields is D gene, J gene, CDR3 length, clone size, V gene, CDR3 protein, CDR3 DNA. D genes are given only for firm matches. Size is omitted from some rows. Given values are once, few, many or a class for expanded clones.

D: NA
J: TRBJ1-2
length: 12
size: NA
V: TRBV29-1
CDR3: CSVDDNNYGYTF
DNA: TGCAGCGTTGATGACAATAACTATGGCTACACCTTC

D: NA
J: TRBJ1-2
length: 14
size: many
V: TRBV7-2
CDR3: CASSRDGANYGYTF
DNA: TGTGCCAGCAGCCGGGACGGGGCTAACTATGGCTACACCTTC

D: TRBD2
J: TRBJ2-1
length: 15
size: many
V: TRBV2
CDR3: CASRAERGTYNEQFF
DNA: TGTGCCAGCAGGGCTGAGCGGGGGACCTACAATGAGCAGTTCTTC

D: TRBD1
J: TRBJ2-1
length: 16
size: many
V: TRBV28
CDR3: CASSLLWDRQNNEQFF
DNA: TGTGCCAGCAGTTTATTATGGGACAGACAGAACAATGAGCAGTTCTTC

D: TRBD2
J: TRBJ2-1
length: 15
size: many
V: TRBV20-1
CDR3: CSASQLAGGYNEQFF
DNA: TGCAGTGCTAGTCAACTAGCGGGGGGATACAATGAGCAGTTCTTC

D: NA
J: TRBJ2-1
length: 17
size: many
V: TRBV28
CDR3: CASSLESGPSSYNEQFF
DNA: TGTGCCAGCAGTTTGGAATCAGGGCCGAGCTCCTACAATGAGCAGTTCTTC

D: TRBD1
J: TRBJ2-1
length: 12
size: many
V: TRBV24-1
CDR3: CATSAGTDEQFF
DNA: TGTGCCACCAGTGCCGGGACAGATGAGCAGTTCTTC

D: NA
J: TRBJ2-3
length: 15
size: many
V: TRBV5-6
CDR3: CASTQWVRYTDTQYF
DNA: TGTGCCAGCACCCAATGGGTCAGATACACAGATACGCAGTATTTT

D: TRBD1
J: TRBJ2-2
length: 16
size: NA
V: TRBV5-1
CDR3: CASRSGGTGYTGELFF
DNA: TGCGCCAGTAGATCCGGCGGGACAGGGTACACCGGGGAGCTGTTTTTT

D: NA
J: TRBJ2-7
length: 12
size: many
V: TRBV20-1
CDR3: CSASLLVHEQYF
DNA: TGCAGTGCTAGCTTACTTGTCCACGAGCAGTACTTC

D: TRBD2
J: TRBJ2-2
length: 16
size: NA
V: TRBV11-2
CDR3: CASTFSGGANTGELFF
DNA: TGTGCCAGCACCTTTAGCGGGGGGGCCAACACCGGGGAGCTGTTTTTT

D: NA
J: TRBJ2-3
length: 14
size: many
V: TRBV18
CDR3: CASSPLPRADTQYF
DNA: TGTGCCAGCTCTCCCCTTCCTAGGGCAGATACGCAGTATTTT

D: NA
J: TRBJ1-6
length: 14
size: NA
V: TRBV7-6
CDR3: CASSLGQVNSPLHF
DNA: TGTGCCAGCAGCTTGGGTCAGGTTAATTCACCCCTCCACTTT

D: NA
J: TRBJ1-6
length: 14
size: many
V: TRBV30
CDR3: CAWKTISYNSPLHF
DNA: TGTGCCTGGAAAACGATCAGTTATAATTCACCCCTCCACTTT

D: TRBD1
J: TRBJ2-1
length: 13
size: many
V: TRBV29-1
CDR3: CSVAGTGYNEQFF
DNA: TGCAGCGTTGCTGGGACAGGCTACAATGAGCAGTTCTTC

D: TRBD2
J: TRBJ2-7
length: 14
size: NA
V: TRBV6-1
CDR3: CASSLGLAGGEQYF
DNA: TGTGCCAGCAGCCTCGGACTAGCGGGGGGAGAGCAGTACTTC

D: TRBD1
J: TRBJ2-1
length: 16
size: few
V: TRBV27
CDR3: CASRRAGTGAYNEQFF
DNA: TGTGCCAGCAGGAGGGCCGGGACAGGGGCCTACAATGAGCAGTTCTTC

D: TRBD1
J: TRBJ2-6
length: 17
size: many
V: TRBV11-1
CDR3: CASSWGQGISGANVLTF
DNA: TGTGCCAGCAGCTGGGGACAGGGGATCTCTGGGGCCAACGTCCTGACTTTC

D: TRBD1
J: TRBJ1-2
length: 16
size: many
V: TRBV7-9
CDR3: CASRGGTGTVGSGYTF
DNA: TGTGCCAGCAGAGGGGGGACCGGGACAGTCGGAAGTGGCTACACCTTC

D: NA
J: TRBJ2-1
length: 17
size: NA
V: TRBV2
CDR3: CASSAGGGRGRGNEQFF
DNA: TGTGCCAGCAGCGCAGGGGGGGGTCGGGGCCGGGGCAATGAGCAGTTCTTC

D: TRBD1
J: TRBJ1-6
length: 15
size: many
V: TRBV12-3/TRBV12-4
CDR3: CASSLRTGNSSPLHF
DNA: TGTGCCAGCAGTTTAAGGACAGGGAACTCTTCACCCCTCCACTTT

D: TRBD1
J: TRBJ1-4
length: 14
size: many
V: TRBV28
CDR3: CASSLRDREEKLFF
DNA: TGTGCCAGCAGTTTAAGGGACAGGGAGGAAAAACTGTTTTTT

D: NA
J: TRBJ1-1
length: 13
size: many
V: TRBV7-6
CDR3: CASKGGGATEAFF
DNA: TGTGCCAGCAAGGGGGGGGGGGCAACTGAAGCTTTCTTT

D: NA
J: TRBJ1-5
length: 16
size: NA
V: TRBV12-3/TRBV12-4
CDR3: CASSFASVVPSQPQHF
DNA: TGTGCCAGCAGTTTCGCTTCCGTCGTCCCCAGTCAGCCCCAGCATTTT

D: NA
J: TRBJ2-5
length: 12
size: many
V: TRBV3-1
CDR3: CASSHLWETQYF
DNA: TGTGCCAGCAGCCATCTATGGGAGACCCAGTACTTC

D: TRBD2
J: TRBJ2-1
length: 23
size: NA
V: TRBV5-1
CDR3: CASRALRQLGTSGGSRSYNEQFF
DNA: TGCGCCAGCAGGGCTCTTAGACAGCTTGGGACTAGCGGGGGCAGCCGCTCCTACAATGAGCAGTTCTTC

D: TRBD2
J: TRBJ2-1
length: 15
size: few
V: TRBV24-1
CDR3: CATSDWRGGGNEQFF
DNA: TGTGCCACCAGTGATTGGCGGGGGGGGGGCAATGAGCAGTTCTTC

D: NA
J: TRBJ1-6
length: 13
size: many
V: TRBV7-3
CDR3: CASSGGYNSPLHF
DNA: TGTGCCAGCAGCGGGGGATATAATTCACCCCTCCACTTT

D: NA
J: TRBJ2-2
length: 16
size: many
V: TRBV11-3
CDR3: CASRDWGLYSTGELFF
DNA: TGTGCCAGCAGGGACTGGGGGCTGTATAGTACCGGGGAGCTGTTTTTT

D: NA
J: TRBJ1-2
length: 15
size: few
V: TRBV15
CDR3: CATSTRTSFSYGYTF
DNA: TGTGCCACCAGCACCAGGACCTCTTTCAGTTATGGCTACACCTTC

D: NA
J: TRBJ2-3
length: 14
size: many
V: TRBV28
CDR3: CAARSSEMPDTQYF
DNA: TGTGCCGCCCGGTCTAGCGAAATGCCAGATACGCAGTATTTT

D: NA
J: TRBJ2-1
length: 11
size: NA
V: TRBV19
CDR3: CASSTRQEQFF
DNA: TGTGCCAGTAGTACCCGACAGGAGCAGTTCTTC

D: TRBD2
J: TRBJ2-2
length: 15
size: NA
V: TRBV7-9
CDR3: CASSRRGVVDGELFF
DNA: TGTGCCAGCAGTCGTCGGGGGGTGGTTGACGGGGAGCTGTTTTTT

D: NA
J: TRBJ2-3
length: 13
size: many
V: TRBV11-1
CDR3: CASERRWTNTQYF
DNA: TGTGCCAGCGAACGGAGGTGGACTAATACGCAGTATTTT

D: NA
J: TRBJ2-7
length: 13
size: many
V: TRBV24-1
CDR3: CATSDPDGLEQYF
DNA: TGTGCCACCAGTGACCCCGACGGCTTAGAGCAGTACTTC

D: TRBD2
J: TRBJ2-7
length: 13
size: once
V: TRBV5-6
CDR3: CASSLAGGDEQYF
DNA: TGTGCCAGCAGCTTGGCGGGGGGGGACGAGCAGTACTTC

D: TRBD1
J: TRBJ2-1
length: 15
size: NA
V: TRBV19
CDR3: CVSSMGQGRNNEQFF
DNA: TGTGTCAGTAGTATGGGACAGGGACGAAACAATGAGCAGTTCTTC

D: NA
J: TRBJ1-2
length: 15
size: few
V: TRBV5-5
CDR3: CASSHDPGVSGGYTF
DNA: TGTGCCAGCAGTCACGATCCAGGGGTTTCGGGAGGCTACACCTTC

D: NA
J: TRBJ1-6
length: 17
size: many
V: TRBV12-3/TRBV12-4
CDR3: CASSFGRASSYNSPLHF
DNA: TGTGCCAGCAGTTTTGGCCGCGCGAGCTCCTATAATTCACCCCTCCACTTT

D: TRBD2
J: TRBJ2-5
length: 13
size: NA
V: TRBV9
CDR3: CASSDSGGKTQYF
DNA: TGTGCCAGCAGCGACAGCGGGGGAAAGACCCAGTACTTC

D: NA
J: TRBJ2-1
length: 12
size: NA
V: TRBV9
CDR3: CASSVVGSEQFF
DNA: TGTGCCAGCAGCGTAGTAGGAAGTGAGCAGTTCTTC

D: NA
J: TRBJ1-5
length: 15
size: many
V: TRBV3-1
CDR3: CASSQQGLNNQPQHF
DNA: TGTGCCAGCAGCCAACAGGGGTTGAACAATCAGCCCCAGCATTTT

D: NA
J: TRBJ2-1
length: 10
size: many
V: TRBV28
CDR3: CASQGNEQFF
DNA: TGTGCCAGCCAGGGAAATGAGCAGTTCTTC

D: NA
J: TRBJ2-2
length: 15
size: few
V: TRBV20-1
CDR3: CSAEGGTKGTGELFF
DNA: TGCAGTGCCGAGGGGGGAACGAAAGGGACCGGGGAGCTGTTTTTT

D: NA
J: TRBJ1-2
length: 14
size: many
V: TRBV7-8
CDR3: CASSRLGENNGYTF
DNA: TGTGCCAGCAGCCGCCTTGGGGAGAATAATGGCTACACCTTC

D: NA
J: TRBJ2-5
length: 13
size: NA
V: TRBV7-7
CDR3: CASRPTRGETQYF
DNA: TGTGCTAGCAGGCCGACCCGGGGAGAGACCCAGTACTTC

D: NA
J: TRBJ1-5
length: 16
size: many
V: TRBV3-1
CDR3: CASSQDLGQGRQPQHF
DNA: TGTGCCAGCAGCCAAGATTTAGGTCAGGGTCGTCAGCCCCAGCATTTT

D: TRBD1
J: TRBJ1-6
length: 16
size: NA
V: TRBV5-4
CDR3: CASSLGQGLNNSPLHF
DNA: TGTGCCAGCAGCTTGGGACAGGGCCTGAATAATTCACCCCTCCACTTT

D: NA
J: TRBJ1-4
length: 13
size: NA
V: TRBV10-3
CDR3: CAINRDTNEKLFF
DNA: TGTGCCATCAACCGTGACACCAATGAAAAACTGTTTTTT

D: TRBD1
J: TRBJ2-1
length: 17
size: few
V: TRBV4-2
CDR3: CASSQSRQGASYNEQFF
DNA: TGTGCCAGCAGCCAATCCCGACAGGGGGCTTCCTACAATGAGCAGTTCTTC

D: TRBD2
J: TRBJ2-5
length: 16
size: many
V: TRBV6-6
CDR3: CASSYPRTSGEETQYF
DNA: TGTGCCAGCAGTTACCCCAGGACTAGCGGGGAAGAGACCCAGTACTTC